This T cell receptor beta chain was identified during a study of molecular identifiers for immune sequencing clone quantification (dated by TCRdb to 2017 to 2018). Notes on the research overall: In a replicate experiment, RNA from roughly 21,000 or 96,000 naive CD8 T cells was split into five aliquots, four of which were sequenced. The study was a methods study using CD8 T cells to benchmark molecular-identifier clustering-based TCR repertoire sequencing (MIDCIRS) and TCR RNA copy counting. What the research found in general, with its limitations: Highly expanded clone sizes could be underestimated because identical TCR molecules may share a barcode. Without barcode sub-clustering, chimeric consensus sequences inflated TCR diversity; chimeras reached as high as 47%. Even against a background of about a million naive CD8 T cells, spiked-in Jurkat TCR RNA amounting to a single cell's worth was reported to be detectable. Roughly 2.8 recovered TCR RNA copies per cell were obtained by modeling, versus approximately 10 by digital PCR, implying a capture efficiency of 25% to 30%. Clones above 20 RNA copies held over 99% of molecules in CMV-specific effector cells but under 1% in naive cells. Naive libraries contained spiked-in Jurkat TCR RNA (roughly 10 copies' worth), which is not part of the donor repertoire.

This clonotype was counted at least ten times. Its cognate antigen has yet to be identified. Per-nucleotide qualities are absent, and no much larger clonotype sits a single base away. The CDR3 runs 16 residues from the cysteine to the phenylalanine. Left in the record is the CDR3 DNA by itself, 48 bases read in frame from the first base. The germline V gene encodes CDR1 MGHRA and CDR2 YSYEKL. The junction shows trimming of 0 bases on V and 4 bases on J, plus 15 bases between the germline ends. Library prep was done by PCR. Sequenced on an Illumina HiSeq 4000. Preparation of bulk TCR libraries followed a previously described approach, with the TCR primers listed in Table S5. Purification of total RNA was performed with the Qiagen AllPrep DNA/RNA kit. Before analysis, reads from multiple sequencing runs of the same library were pooled. The authors' pipeline ran thus. Only reads with exact TCR constant sequence were kept, trimmed to 150 nt, and grouped by their 12-nt molecular barcodes. Reads in each barcode group were sub-clustered using a 15% Levenshtein threshold, and a quality-weighted consensus sequence was built for each RNA molecule. Non-functional sequences were discarded, and so were lower-count sequences lying one edit away from another sequence. Based on fitting two negative binomial distributions, any barcode sub-cluster with under 20% of the maximum read count was discarded. Starting from the raw public reads, TCRdb applied fastp trimming at Q25, assembled clones with MiXCR and retained in-frame beta chains. Entries are consolidated by CDR3 protein sequence, retaining the most common genes and DNA. TCRdb's processing, not the authors', yielded these V and J calls. This sample has about 640,000 distinct CDR3 sequences in its table, and about 20% of those were observed once. The biggest ten clones account for roughly 0.83% of the sample.

Naive CD8 T cell libraries were made from approximately 20,000 to 1,000,000 sorted cells using 10%, 30% or 50% of purified RNA. Naive CD8 T cells were FACS-sorted as CD8+CD4-CCR7+CD45RA+ on a BD FACSAria II into RLT Plus buffer. To test detection sensitivity, Jurkat RNA equal to ten TCR copies was added to samples of roughly 18,000-1,000,000 naive CD8 T cells. Enrichment of CD8 T cells was done with RosetteSep CD8+ T Cell Enrichment Cocktail plus Ficoll-Paque, and ACK red cell lysis came afterward. This TCR came from a human donor in good health. Some libraries in this study had Jurkat cell RNA spiked in. What was sequenced was naive CD8+ T cells from blood, with Jurkat cell RNA spiked in. The intended sense of this specimen's cell subset or site label: FACS-sorted CD8+CD4-CCR7+CD45RA+ naive T cells. The rearranged segments are TRBV4-1 and TRBJ2-5; the D call is possibly TRBD1 or TRBD2, each sharing 5 bases. The CDR3 protein: CASSQERGGLRETQYF. The nucleotide sequence reads TGCGCCAGCAGCCAAGAGAGGGGTGGGCTTCGAGAGACCCAGTACTTC.